Below are 19 T cell receptor beta chains sequenced from a single sample in a study of long-term antiretroviral therapy in people with HIV. At the survey level, the v3.0 immunoSEQ assay was run. Some clones are missing from TCRdb's copy, which holds only in-frame ones; the method was immunoSEQ multiplex PCR. The sample lists roughly 34,000 clones; about four fifths were seen once. This sample comprised unsorted PBMCs, obtained 1.9 years after starting antiretroviral therapy. These receptors were collected from a man between 18 and 29 years old with HIV.

The chain combines TRBV5-1 with TRBJ1-1; D remains ambiguous. Germline V CDR1 and CDR2: SGHRS, YFSETQ. Trimming took off 5 bases at V and 1 base at J, with 15 bases between the two ends. The length of the CDR3 is 15 residues. The CDR3 loop is CASSPPSRGNTEAFF. DNA of the CDR3: TGCGCCAGCAGTCCCCCATCGAGAGGGAACACTGAAGCTTTCTTT.

Notes on this clone: The missing conserved phenylalanine or tryptophan at the end of this CDR3 makes a read error likely. The chain joins TRBV7-9 to TRBJ1-6; the D gene is possibly TRBD1 (5 bases). The CDR3 totals 17 residues. The ends were cut back, 1 base at V and 4 bases at J, with 14 bases in the middle. Germline V gene sequence: CDR1 SEHNR, CDR2 FQNEAQ (reference sequence). The CDR3 is CASSLVPGPEYNSPLHL. CDR3 nucleotides: TGTGCCAGCAGCTTAGTCCCGGGGCCGGAGTATAATTCACCCCTCCACCTT.

CDR3 in amino acids: CASSQDGNLPHGYTF. CDR3 nucleotide sequence: TGCGCCAGCAGCCAAGATGGTAACCTTCCCCATGGCTACACCTTC. The chain has TRBV4-1 and TRBJ1-2; D gene unclear. CDR1 and CDR2 from the germline V gene are MGHRA and YSYEKL. Trimming shortened V by 0 bases and J by 6 bases, and 14 bases separated the two germline ends. This CDR3 has 15 residues.

The chain is built from TRBV5-1 and TRBJ2-5, with D tentatively TRBD1 or TRBD2 (6 bases each). V gave up 0 bases and J gave up 5 bases, with 14 bases separating them. This CDR3 region has 15 residues. Germline V gives CDR1 SGHRS, CDR2 YFSETQ. The CDR3 spells CASSLGTQGGETQYF. The CDR3 DNA sequence: TGCGCCAGCAGCTTGGGGACGCAAGGGGGGGAGACCCAGTACTTC. Full variable domain (outside the CDR3, taken from reference TRBV5-1 and TRBJ2-5): KAGVTQTPRYLIKTRGQQVTLSCSPISGHRSVSWYQQTPGQGLQFLFEYFSETQRNKGNFPGRFSGRQFSNSRSEMNVSTLELGDSALYLCASSLGTQGGETQYFGPGTRLLVL.

The genes are TRBV7-2 and TRBJ2-1; D gene ambiguous. CDR1 and CDR2 (germline): SGHTA, FQGNSA. V was clipped by 3 bases and J by 4 bases, with 1 base between them. The CDR3 is 11 residues long. The DNA for the CDR3 is TGTGCCAGCAGCTTTTACAATGAGCAGTTCTTC. This sequence encodes CASSFYNEQFF.

This clone has just one count. V gene TRBV19 combines with J gene TRBJ1-6; TRBD1 is a possible D gene (5 bases). The V and J ends lost 6 bases and 9 bases respectively, with 24 bases between them. CDR1 is LNHDA and CDR2 is SQIVND in the germline V gene (reference sequence). The CDR3 consists of 17 residues. CDR3 DNA: TGTGCCAGTAGGGGGACCAGGCGCGTCGGCCCTATTTCACCCCTCCACTTT. Amino acids: CASRGTRRVGPISPLHF.

The chain couples TRBV28 to TRBJ2-2; D might be TRBD1 or TRBD2, each matching 6 bases. The CDR3 totals 12 residues. Germline assignment: CDR1 MDHEN and CDR2 SYDVKM. Trimming cost V 5 bases and J 7 bases, with 8 bases left between them. The CDR3 is CASSEGGGELFF. CDR3 sequence (DNA): TGTGCCAGCAGTGAGGGGGGCGGGGAGCTGTTTTTT.

V usage is TRBV27 and J usage is TRBJ2-2; D is uncertain. Per germline, CDR1 MNHEY and CDR2 SMNVEV (reference sequence). The CDR3 runs to 13 residues. V was trimmed by 4 bases and J by 0 bases, leaving 3 bases between them. For the CDR3, the DNA is TGTGCCAGCAGTTCCTCGAACACCGGGGAGCTGTTTTTT. This encodes CASSSSNTGELFF.

The rearrangement links TRBV10-1 to TRBJ1-1; D is perhaps TRBD1 (6 bases). The CDR3 loop spans 13 amino acids. The V gene lost 6 bases and the J gene lost 1 base, with 9 bases spanning the gap. The V gene's germline CDR1 is WNHNN and CDR2 SYGVQD (reference sequence). The CDR3 spells CASRRGENTEAFF. In nucleotides, the CDR3 is TGCGCCAGCAGGAGGGGGGAGAACACTGAAGCTTTCTTT.

The chain recombines TRBV7-8 with TRBJ1-4, with D unclear. Trimming took off 4 bases at V and 7 bases at J, with 13 bases between the two ends. The CDR3 length is 14 residues. Germline loops: CDR1 SGHVS, CDR2 FQNEAQ. The CDR3 bases are TGTGCCAGCAGCTCTCGTGCGGGCGGTGAAAAACTGTTTTTT. Protein: CASSSRAGGEKLFF. The whole variable domain, remainder taken from reference TRBV7-8 and TRBJ1-4, is GAGVSQSPRYKVAKRGQDVALRCDPISGHVSLFWYQQALGQGPEFLTYFQNEAQLDKSGLPSDRFFAERPEGSVSTLKIQRTQQEDSAVYLCASSSRAGGEKLFFGSGTQLSVL.

This sequence joins TRBV7-9 and TRBJ1-1, with D uncertain. V lost 1 base to trimming and J lost 4 bases, with 13 bases between them. Germline CDR1 is SEHNR and CDR2 is FQNEAQ (reference sequence). There are 15 residues in the CDR3. The DNA for the CDR3 is TGTGCCAGCAGCTTAGGGGTTAACGAGGTCACTGAAGCTTTCTTT. This sequence encodes CASSLGVNEVTEAFF.

The genes are TRBV21-1 and TRBJ2-1; TRBD2, the table's D call, lacks a check against the DNA. TRBV21-1 is shown as a pseudogene. This CDR3 contains 15 residues. The CDR3 here is CASSILVGGPGEQFF. CDR3 coding DNA: TGTGCCAGCAGCATCCTAGTGGGGGGTCCGGGTGAGCAGTTCTTC.

The chain employs TRBV9 and TRBJ2-7; the D is unclear. This CDR3 is 15 amino acids long. V was trimmed by 0 bases and J by 2 bases, leaving 12 bases between them. From germline, CDR1 is SGDLS and CDR2 YYNGEE. This chain's CDR3 is CASSVGFSATYEQYF. CDR3 sequence (DNA): TGTGCCAGCAGCGTAGGTTTCAGTGCAACCTACGAGCAGTACTTC.

This chain links TRBV7-2 with TRBJ1-5, with D perhaps TRBD1 (5 bases). Germline CDR1 and CDR2: SGHTA and FQGNSA. Trimming took off 4 bases at V and 7 bases at J, with 11 bases between the two ends. The CDR3 contains 13 residues. The CDR3 coding sequence is TGTGCCAGCAGCTATGGGACGGGACAGCCCCAGCATTTT. Its protein is CASSYGTGQPQHF.

V gene TRBV5-1 combines with J gene TRBJ2-1; TRBD2 aligns across 9 bases. The V gene end was trimmed by 2 bases and the J gene end by 8 bases; junction bases not matched to a gene: 8. This CDR3 is 15 amino acids long. The germline V gene encodes CDR1 SGHRS and CDR2 YFSETQ. The CDR3 spells CASSFRGSGGHEQFF. Here the CDR3 DNA reads TGCGCCAGCAGCTTCCGGGGTAGCGGGGGCCATGAGCAGTTCTTC.

This clone was counted once. Here the CDR3 DNA reads TGTGCCTGGCTTATTCCGGGACAGAATGAAAAACTGTTTTTT. Its protein is CAWLIPGQNEKLFF. The J gene is TRBJ1-4, the V gene TRBV30, with TRBD1 matching 7 bases. The CDR3 runs to 14 residues. V dropped 5 bases and J dropped 5; count of bases not matched to a gene: 8. Per germline, CDR1 GTSNPN and CDR2 SVGIG (reference sequence). The entire variable domain, with the rest obtained from reference TRBV30 and TRBJ1-4, is as follows: SQTIHQWPATLVQPVGSPLSLECTVEGTSNPNLYWYRQAAGRGLQLLFYSVGIGQISSEVPQNLSASRPQDRQFILSSKKLLLSDSGFYLCAWLIPGQNEKLFFGSGTQLSVL.

The chain employs TRBV28 and TRBJ2-2; either TRBD1 or TRBD2 may fit D (5 bases each). The V gene lost 5 bases and the J gene lost 6 bases, with 13 bases spanning the gap. Per germline, CDR1 MDHEN and CDR2 SYDVKM. The CDR3 loop spans 14 amino acids. CDR3 in amino acids: CASSPPEGSGELFF. The CDR3 nucleotides are TGTGCCAGCAGTCCGCCAGAGGGGTCCGGGGAGCTGTTTTTT.

This clone has only a few counts. The genes are TRBV19 and TRBJ1-5; possible D gene TRBD1, 6 bases. This CDR3 is 16 amino acids long. The ends were cut back, 3 bases at V and 7 bases at J, with 19 bases in the middle. Germline CDR1 reads LNHDA; CDR2 reads SQIVND (reference sequence). CDR3 in DNA: TGTGCCAGTAGTATCGATTGGCAGGGGATCGGACAGCCCCAGCATTTT. Its translation is CASSIDWQGIGQPQHF.

The chain is built from TRBV7-6 and TRBJ2-7; D unresolved. CDR1 is SGHVS and CDR2 is FNYEAQ in the germline V gene. V gave up 3 bases and J gave up 3 bases, with 6 bases separating them. The CDR3 covers 12 residues. This CDR3 reads CASSFLLYEQYF. Here the CDR3 DNA reads TGTGCCAGCAGCTTCCTCCTCTACGAGCAGTACTTC.